The next 13 T cell receptor beta chains were all read from a single sample in a study of T cells in localized non-small cell lung cancer. Some clones are missing from TCRdb's copy, which holds only in-frame ones; the method was immunoSEQ multiplex PCR. The sample yields roughly 39,000 clones, around 87% seen once. The sequences come from peripheral blood, collected before any cancer treatment. Source of these receptors: a man aged 18 to 50 with stage I lung adenocarcinoma.

The chain employs TRBV11-2 and TRBJ2-7; the D gene is possibly TRBD2 (6 bases). The germline gives CDR1 SGHAT, CDR2 FQNNGV. Trimming left V 5 bases short and J 4 bases short, with 15 bases between. CDR3 length equals 14 residues. CDR3 sequence (DNA): TGTGCCAGCAGCCCGGGAGCCGACTTGTACGAGCAGTACTTC. Encoded protein: CASSPGADLYEQYF.

The J gene is TRBJ2-1, the V gene TRBV14, with 8 nucleotides matching TRBD2. Germline trimming cut 4 bases from V and 3 bases from J; bases unmatched to any gene: 5. The germline V gene has CDR1 SGHDN and CDR2 FVKESK. This CDR3 comprises 15 residues. The chain's CDR3 is CASSPLSGVYNEQFF. The DNA of the CDR3 is TGTGCCAGCAGCCCCCTTAGCGGGGTCTACAATGAGCAGTTCTTC.

The rearrangement links TRBV10-2 to TRBJ2-1; 7 nucleotides match TRBD2. Losses at the gene ends were 6 bases for V and 4 bases for J; bases not matched to a gene: 3. CDR1 and CDR2 from the germline V gene are WSHSY and SAAADI. The CDR3 sequence is 13 residues long. As DNA, the CDR3 is TGCGCCAGCAGCTTGGGAGGGTACAATGAGCAGTTCTTC. Its translation: CASSLGGYNEQFF.

The rearrangement joins TRBV5-6 to TRBJ1-2; no clear D. V lost 0 bases, J lost 5 bases, and 8 bases lay in between. The CDR3 is 13 residues long. The V gene's germline CDR1 is SGHDT and CDR2 YYEEEE. The chain's CDR3 is CASSLGGEYGYTF. For the CDR3, the DNA is TGTGCCAGCAGCTTGGGAGGAGAATATGGCTACACCTTC.

This sequence joins TRBV19 and TRBJ2-1, with D uncertain. CDR1 LNHDA and CDR2 SQIVND come from the germline V gene (reference sequence). Trimming left V 0 bases short and J 11 bases short, with 11 bases between. This CDR3 contains 13 residues. CDR3 in amino acids: CASSIERGAKQFF. The CDR3 DNA sequence: TGTGCCAGTAGTATAGAGCGAGGAGCTAAGCAGTTCTTC.

The J gene is TRBJ2-1, the V gene TRBV9; TRBD1 might be the D (5 bases). The V gene's germline CDR1 is SGDLS and CDR2 YYNGEE. CDR3 length: 15 residues. V was pared by 5 bases and J by 0 bases, with 12 bases between. As DNA, the CDR3 is TGTGCCAGCAGTGAAGTAACAGGCTCCTACAATGAGCAGTTCTTC. This sequence encodes CASSEVTGSYNEQFF.

CDR3 amino acids: CATSILSGGRASEKLFF. Written as DNA, the CDR3 is TGTGCCACCAGCATCTTATCGGGAGGGCGGGCGTCAGAAAAACTGTTTTTT. The rearrangement uses TRBV15 and TRBJ1-4, with D unclear. The CDR3 extends over 17 amino acids. In germline, CDR1 is LNHNV, CDR2 YYDKDF (reference sequence). Trimming took 4 bases from V and 8 from J, leaving 23 bases between them.

The genes are TRBV5-1 and TRBJ2-7; D may match TRBD1 or TRBD2 (5 bases each). V was cut by 3 bases and J by 6 bases, with 16 bases left in between. The CDR3 is 14 amino acids. The germline gives CDR1 SGHRS, CDR2 YFSETQ. The CDR3 loop reads CASSSSPGTIEQYF. DNA of the CDR3: TGCGCCAGCAGCTCGTCCCCCGGGACGATCGAGCAGTACTTC.

V and J are TRBV5-1 and TRBJ1-3; a weak D match, TRBD1 (6 bases). Germline-derived CDR1 and CDR2 are SGHRS and YFSETQ. The CDR3 is 15 residues long. The V end lost 4 bases, the J end lost 0 bases, and 11 bases lay between the germline ends. CDR3 in amino acids: CASSQQGSSGNTIYF. CDR3 coding DNA: TGCGCCAGCAGCCAGCAGGGGAGCTCTGGAAACACCATATATTTT.

This chain links TRBV7-3 with TRBJ1-2; no definite D call. V shed 7 bases and J shed 4 bases, with 13 bases lying between them. CDR1 is SGHTA, CDR2 FQGTGA, per germline. The CDR3 extends over 13 amino acids. The CDR3 sequence: CASILMGSYGYTF. The CDR3 DNA reads TGTGCCAGCATCCTAATGGGGAGCTATGGCTACACCTTC.

This clone was picked up a small number of times. The CDR3 bases are TGTGCCAGCAGTGTCGGGGGGGCCTCCGGGGAGCTGTTTTTT. Translated, it gives CASSVGGASGELFF. The chain joins TRBV25-1 to TRBJ2-2; 8 positions match TRBD2. CDR1 is MGHDK and CDR2 is SYGVNS in the germline V gene. CDR3 size: 14 residues. J lost 6 bases, V lost 4 bases, and 4 bases had no gene match.

This chain joins TRBV19 and TRBJ2-2; tentatively, D is TRBD2 (6 bases). Germline CDR1 and CDR2: LNHDA and SQIVND (reference sequence). This CDR3 has 15 amino acids. V was pared by 6 bases and J by 3 bases, with 14 bases between. The CDR3 here is CASRTRDADTGELFF. CDR3 in DNA: TGTGCCAGTAGGACGCGGGACGCGGACACCGGGGAGCTGTTTTTT.

The chain joins TRBV28 to TRBJ1-1, with D uncertain. This CDR3 region has 16 residues. Germline values: CDR1 MDHEN, CDR2 SYDVKM. V dropped 6 bases and J dropped 2 bases, with 19 bases sitting between them. The CDR3 DNA reads TGTGCCAGCAGCCCTTTTTTAGGACTGATTAACACTGAAGCTTTCTTT. Its translation is CASSPFLGLINTEAFF.